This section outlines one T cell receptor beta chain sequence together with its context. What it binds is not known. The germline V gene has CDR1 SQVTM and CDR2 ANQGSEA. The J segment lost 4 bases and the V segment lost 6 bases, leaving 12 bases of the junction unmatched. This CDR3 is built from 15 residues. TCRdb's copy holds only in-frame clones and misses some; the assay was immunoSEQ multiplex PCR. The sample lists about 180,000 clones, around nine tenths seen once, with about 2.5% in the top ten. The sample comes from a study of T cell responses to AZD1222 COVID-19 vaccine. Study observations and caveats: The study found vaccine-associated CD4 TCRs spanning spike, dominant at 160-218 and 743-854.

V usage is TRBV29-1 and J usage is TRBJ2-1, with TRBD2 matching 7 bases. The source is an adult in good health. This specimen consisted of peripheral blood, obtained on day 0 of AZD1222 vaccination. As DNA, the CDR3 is TGCAGCGTCCCGAGGGATAGCGGGTTATACAATGAGCAGTTCTTC. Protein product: CSVPRDSGLYNEQFF.